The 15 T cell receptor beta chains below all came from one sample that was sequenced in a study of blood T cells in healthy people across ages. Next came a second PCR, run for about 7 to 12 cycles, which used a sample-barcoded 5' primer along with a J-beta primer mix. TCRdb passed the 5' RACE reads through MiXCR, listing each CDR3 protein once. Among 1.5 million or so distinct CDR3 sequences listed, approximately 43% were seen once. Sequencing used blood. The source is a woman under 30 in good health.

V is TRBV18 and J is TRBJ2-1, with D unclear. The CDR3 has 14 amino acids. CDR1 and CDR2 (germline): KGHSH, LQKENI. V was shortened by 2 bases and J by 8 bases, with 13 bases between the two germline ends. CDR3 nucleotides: TGTGCCAGCTCACCAGTTCTCGGACCGGATGAGCAGTTCTTC. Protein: CASSPVLGPDEQFF.

The CDR3 spells CASSLALRGLSTDTQYF. For the CDR3, the DNA is TGCGCCAGCAGCCTCGCTCTCAGGGGACTTTCTACAGATACGCAGTATTTT. The J gene is TRBJ2-3, the V gene TRBV5-1; TRBD1 or TRBD2 may be the D gene (6 bases each). V dropped 4 bases and J dropped 3 bases, with 21 bases sitting between them. The germline V gene encodes CDR1 SGHRS and CDR2 YFSETQ. This CDR3 comprises 17 residues.

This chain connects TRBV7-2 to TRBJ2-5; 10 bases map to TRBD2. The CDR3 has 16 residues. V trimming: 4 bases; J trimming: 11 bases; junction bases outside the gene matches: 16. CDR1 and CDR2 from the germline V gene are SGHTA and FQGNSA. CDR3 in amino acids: CASSSSGLARPNEQYF. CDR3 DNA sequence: TGTGCCAGCAGCTCCTCGGGACTAGCGAGGCCCAATGAGCAGTACTTC.

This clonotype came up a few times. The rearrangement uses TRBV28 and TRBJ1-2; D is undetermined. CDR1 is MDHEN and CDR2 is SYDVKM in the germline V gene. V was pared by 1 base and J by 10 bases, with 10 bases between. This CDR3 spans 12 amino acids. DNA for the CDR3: TGTGCCAGCAGTTTATCAGGATGGGACTACACCTTC. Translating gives CASSLSGWDYTF.

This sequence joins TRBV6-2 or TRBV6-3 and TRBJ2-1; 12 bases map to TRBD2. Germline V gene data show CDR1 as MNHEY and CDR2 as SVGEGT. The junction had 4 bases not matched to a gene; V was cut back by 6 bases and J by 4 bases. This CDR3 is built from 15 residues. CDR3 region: CASRQTSGGYNEQFF. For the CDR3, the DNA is TGTGCCAGCAGACAGACTAGCGGGGGTTACAATGAGCAGTTCTTC.

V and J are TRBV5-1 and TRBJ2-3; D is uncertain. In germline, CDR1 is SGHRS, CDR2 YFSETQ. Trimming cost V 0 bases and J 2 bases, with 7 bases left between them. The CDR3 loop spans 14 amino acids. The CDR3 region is CASSLGAITDTQYF. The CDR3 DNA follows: TGCGCCAGCAGCTTGGGTGCGATCACAGATACGCAGTATTTT.

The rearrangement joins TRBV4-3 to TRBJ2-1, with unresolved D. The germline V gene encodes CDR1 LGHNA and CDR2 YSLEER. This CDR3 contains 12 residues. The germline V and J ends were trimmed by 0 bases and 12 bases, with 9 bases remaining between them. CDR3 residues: CASSQDFRVQFF. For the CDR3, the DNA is TGCGCCAGCAGCCAAGACTTCCGGGTGCAGTTCTTC.

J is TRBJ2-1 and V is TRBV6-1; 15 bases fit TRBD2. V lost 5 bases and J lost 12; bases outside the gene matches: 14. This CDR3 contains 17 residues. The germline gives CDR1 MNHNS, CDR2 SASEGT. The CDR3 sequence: CASSRTSGGGEMSMQFF. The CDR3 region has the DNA TGTGCCAGCAGTAGGACTAGCGGGGGGGGCGAAATGAGTATGCAGTTCTTC.

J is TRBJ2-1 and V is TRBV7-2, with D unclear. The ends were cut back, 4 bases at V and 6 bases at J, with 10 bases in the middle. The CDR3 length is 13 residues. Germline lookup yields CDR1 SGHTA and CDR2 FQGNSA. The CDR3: CASSSRLTNEQFF. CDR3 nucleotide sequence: TGTGCCAGCAGCTCCCGTCTGACCAATGAGCAGTTCTTC.

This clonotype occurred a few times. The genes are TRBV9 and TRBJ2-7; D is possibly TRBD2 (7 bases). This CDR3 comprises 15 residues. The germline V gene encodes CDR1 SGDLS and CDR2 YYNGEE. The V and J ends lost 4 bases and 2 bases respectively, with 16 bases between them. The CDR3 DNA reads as TGTGCCAGCAGCCCAGGAACAGGGAGGGCCTACGAGCAGTACTTC. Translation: CASSPGTGRAYEQYF.

CDR3 sequence (DNA): TGTGCCAGCAGTAGCCCCCCGGGACGCTTTATAGGGGGCAATGAGCAGTACTTC. Amino acid sequence: CASSSPPGRFIGGNEQYF. V and J are TRBV27 and TRBJ2-7; 7 bases are shared with TRBD1. The germline V gene encodes CDR1 MNHEY and CDR2 SMNVEV (reference sequence). J was trimmed by 7 bases and V by 5 bases; bases with no gene match: 23. The CDR3 runs 18 residues.

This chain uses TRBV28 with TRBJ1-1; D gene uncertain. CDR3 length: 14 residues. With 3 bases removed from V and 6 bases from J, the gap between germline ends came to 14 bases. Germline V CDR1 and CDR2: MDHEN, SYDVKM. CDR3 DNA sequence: TGTGCCAGCAGTTTTTACGGTTCGGAACCTGAAGCTTTCTTT. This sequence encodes CASSFYGSEPEAFF.

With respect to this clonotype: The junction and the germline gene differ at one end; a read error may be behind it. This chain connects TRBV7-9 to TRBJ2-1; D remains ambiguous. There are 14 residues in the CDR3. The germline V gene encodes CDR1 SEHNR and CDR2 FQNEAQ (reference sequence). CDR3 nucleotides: TGTGCCAACAGCTCGCCGGCTTCCTACAATGAGCAGTTCTTC. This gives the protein CANSSPASYNEQFF.

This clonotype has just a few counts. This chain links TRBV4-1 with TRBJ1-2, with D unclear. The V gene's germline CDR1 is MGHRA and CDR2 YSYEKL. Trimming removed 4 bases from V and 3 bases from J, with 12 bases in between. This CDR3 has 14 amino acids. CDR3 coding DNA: TGCGCCAGCAGCCGGCAGACGAAGGACTATGGCTACACCTTC. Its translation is CASSRQTKDYGYTF.

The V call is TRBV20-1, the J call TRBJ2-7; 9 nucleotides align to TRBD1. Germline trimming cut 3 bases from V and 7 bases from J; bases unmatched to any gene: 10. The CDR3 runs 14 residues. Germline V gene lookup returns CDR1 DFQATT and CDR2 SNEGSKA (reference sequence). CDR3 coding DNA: TGCAGTGCTAGCCGGGACAGGGTAAAAAATGAGCAGTACTTC. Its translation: CSASRDRVKNEQYF.